A single sample is the source of the 12 T cell receptor beta chains below, sequenced in a study of beta chain features in type 1 diabetes. Findings and limits, study-wide: Moderately but significantly shorter TCRB CDR3s were found in Type 1 diabetes patients in all four CD4+ subsets.

These receptors have no identified antigens. The whole isolated RNA underwent reverse transcription, so sequencing captured expressed TCRB transcripts. Clones were read by immunoSEQ multiplex PCR, and TCRdb kept only the in-frame ones, dropping some. The sample lists some 290,000 clones; approximately 25% were seen once. The sample comprised naive CD4+ T cells from blood. These receptors were collected from a woman in her twenties or thirties with type 1 diabetes.

This clone was recorded a few times. The V call is TRBV9, the J call TRBJ1-2, with TRBD1 matching over 7 bases. Germline CDR1 and CDR2: SGDLS and YYNGEE. The V and J ends lost 4 bases and 6 bases, in that order; junction bases with no gene match: 6. The CDR3 sequence is 13 residues long. Written as DNA, the CDR3 is TGTGCCAGCAGCCCGACAGGGCTCGATGGCTACACCTTC. Translating gives CASSPTGLDGYTF.

This clone was seen only a few times. The chain joins TRBV30 to TRBJ2-7; possible D gene TRBD1, 8 bases. The CDR3 totals 17 residues. The germline gives CDR1 GTSNPN, CDR2 SVGIG (reference sequence). V lost 2 bases, J lost 4 bases, and 24 bases lay in between. The DNA of the CDR3 is TGTGCCTGGAGTCCACTCCACGGGGGGACAGGTTCGTACGAGCAGTACTTC. Translating gives CAWSPLHGGTGSYEQYF.

This clone was found a few times. This chain joins TRBV30 and TRBJ2-1; perhaps TRBD2 as D (5 bases). V was cut by 2 bases and J by 2 bases, with 7 bases left in between. CDR3 length equals 13 residues. CDR1 GTSNPN and CDR2 SVGIG come from the germline V gene (reference sequence). The CDR3 region is CAWSLLAYNEQFF. CDR3 sequence (DNA): TGTGCCTGGAGTTTACTAGCCTACAATGAGCAGTTCTTC. Variable domain in full (rest from reference TRBV30 and TRBJ2-1): SQTIHQWPATLVQPVGSPLSLECTVEGTSNPNLYWYRQAAGRGLQLLFYSVGIGQISSEVPQNLSASRPQDRQFILSSKKLLLSDSGFYLCAWSLLAYNEQFFGPGTRLTVL.

This clone was seen only a few times. V is TRBV12-5 and J is TRBJ1-1; D is unclear. CDR1 is LGHNT and CDR2 is FRNRAP in the germline V gene. The CDR3 extends over 15 amino acids. Trimming shortened V by 1 base and J by 1 base, and 10 bases separated the two germline ends. CDR3 sequence reads: CASGLALQRNTEAFF. CDR3 nucleotides: TGTGCTAGTGGTTTGGCCCTACAGAGGAACACTGAAGCTTTCTTT.

The chain employs TRBV29-1 and TRBJ1-4, with D possibly matching TRBD1 (6 bases). The V end lost 5 bases, the J end lost 8 bases, and 12 bases lay between the germline ends. Germline V CDR1 and CDR2: SQVTM, ANQGSEA. This CDR3 is 12 amino acids long. The CDR3 nucleotides read TGCAGCGTTCAGGGGAGCCGCGAAAAACTGTTTTTT. Protein sequence: CSVQGSREKLFF. Variable domain in full (rest from reference TRBV29-1 and TRBJ1-4): SAVISQKPSRDICQRGTSLTIQCQVDSQVTMMFWYRQQPGQSLTLIATANQGSEATYESGFVIDKFPISRPNLTFSTLTVSNMSPEDSSIYLCSVQGSREKLFFGSGTQLSVL.

In this sample, this clone turned up a few times. The chain uses TRBV7-3 and TRBJ2-2; possibly TRBD2 for D (5 bases). The CDR3 length is 16 residues. The germline V gene encodes CDR1 SGHTA and CDR2 FQGTGA. The V gene lost 5 bases and the J gene lost 0 bases, with 13 bases spanning the gap. CDR3 nucleotide sequence: TGTGCCAGCAGCACCGCTAGCAGCGCGAACACCGGGGAGCTGTTTTTT. This codes for CASSTASSANTGELFF.

The chain joins TRBV6-6 to TRBJ2-7; possible D gene TRBD2, 7 bases. Trimming removed 6 bases from V and 2 bases from J, with 17 bases in between. The CDR3 covers 15 residues. Germline V CDR1 and CDR2: MNHNY, SVGAGI (reference sequence). The CDR3 sequence: CASSAVGGRTYEQYF. CDR3 nucleotides: TGTGCCAGCAGCGCGGTGGGGGGGCGAACCTACGAGCAGTACTTC.

The V call is TRBV30, the J call TRBJ1-3; 9 bases are a match to TRBD1. The V gene end was trimmed by 8 bases and the J gene end by 2 bases; junction bases not matched to a gene: 4. Germline lookup yields CDR1 GTSNPN and CDR2 SVGIG (reference sequence). The CDR3 covers 13 residues. CDR3 amino acids: CASGQGPGNTIYF. CDR3 bases: TGTGCCAGTGGACAGGGGCCTGGAAACACCATATATTTT.

This clone was seen only a few times. The V gene is TRBV14, the J gene TRBJ2-7; 15 nucleotides align to TRBD2. Looked up from germline, CDR1 is SGHDN and CDR2 is FVKESK. This CDR3 spans 13 amino acids. The ends lost 8 bases at V and 5 bases at J; junction bases unmatched: 1. Here the CDR3 DNA reads TGTGCCAGCGGGACTAGCGGGAGGCACGAGCAGTACTTC. Translated, it gives CASGTSGRHEQYF.

This clone has a handful of counts. The V gene is TRBV4-1, the J gene TRBJ1-2; possible D gene TRBD1, 6 bases. Deletions cut 1 base from V and 14 bases from J, with 14 bases between. Germline values: CDR1 MGHRA, CDR2 YSYEKL. The CDR3 loop spans 12 amino acids. CDR3 region: CASSQVRGAKTF. The CDR3, as DNA: TGCGCCAGCAGCCAAGTCCGGGGGGCGAAAACCTTC.

There are a few counts of this clone. The chain recombines TRBV5-1 with TRBJ2-7; no firm D call. Germline CDR1 is SGHRS and CDR2 is YFSETQ. V was cut by 2 bases and J by 2 bases, with 11 bases left in between. The CDR3 length is 14 residues. CDR3 residues: CASSFDSPTYEQYF. The CDR3 DNA is TGCGCCAGCAGCTTCGATAGCCCAACCTACGAGCAGTACTTC.

This clone was detected only a few times. The chain has TRBV29-1 and TRBJ2-5; perhaps TRBD1 as D (5 bases). Germline CDR1 SQVTM, CDR2 ANQGSEA. V was shortened by 6 bases and J by 0 bases, with 11 bases between the two germline ends. The length of the CDR3 is 13 residues. The CDR3 spells CSVCMTDQETQYF. Here the CDR3 DNA reads TGCAGCGTCTGTATGACAGACCAAGAGACCCAGTACTTC.